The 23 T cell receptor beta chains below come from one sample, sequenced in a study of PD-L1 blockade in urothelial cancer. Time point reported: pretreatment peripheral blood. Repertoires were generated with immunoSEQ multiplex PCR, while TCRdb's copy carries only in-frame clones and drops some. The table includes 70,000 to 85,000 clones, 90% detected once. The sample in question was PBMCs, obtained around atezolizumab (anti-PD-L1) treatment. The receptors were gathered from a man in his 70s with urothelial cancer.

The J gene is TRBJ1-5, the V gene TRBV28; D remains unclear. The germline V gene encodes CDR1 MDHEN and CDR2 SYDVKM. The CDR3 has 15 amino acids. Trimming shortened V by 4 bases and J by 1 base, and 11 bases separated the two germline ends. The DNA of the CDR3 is TGTGCCAGCAGTTCCCAGGTCCTAAGCAATCAGCCCCAGCATTTT. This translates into CASSSQVLSNQPQHF.

CDR3 amino acids: CASTKPDRASYGYTF. The CDR3 nucleotides are TGTGCCAGTACCAAACCGGACAGGGCCTCCTATGGCTACACCTTC. V and J are TRBV19 and TRBJ1-2, with 8 bases fitting TRBD1. The CDR3 totals 15 residues. Germline CDR1 reads LNHDA; CDR2 reads SQIVND (reference sequence). With 7 bases clipped from V and 4 bases from J, the junction kept 11 bases outside the gene matches. Looking up the rest from reference TRBV19 and TRBJ1-2 gives the full variable domain: DGGITQSPKYLFRKEGQNVTLSCEQNLNHDAMYWYRQDPGQGLRLIYYSQIVNDFQKGDIAEGYSVSREKKESFPLTVTSAQKNPTAFYLCASTKPDRASYGYTFGSGTRLTVV.

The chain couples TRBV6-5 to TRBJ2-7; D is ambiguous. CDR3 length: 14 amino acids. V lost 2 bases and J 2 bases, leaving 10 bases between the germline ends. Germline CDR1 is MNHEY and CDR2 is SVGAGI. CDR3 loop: CASSYSRSTYEQYF. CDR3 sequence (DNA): TGTGCCAGCAGTTACAGTCGGAGTACCTACGAGCAGTACTTC.

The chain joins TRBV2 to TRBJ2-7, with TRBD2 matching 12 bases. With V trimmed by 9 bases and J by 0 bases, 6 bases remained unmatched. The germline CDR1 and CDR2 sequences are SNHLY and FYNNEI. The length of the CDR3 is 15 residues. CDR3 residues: CARGTSGSYSYEQYF. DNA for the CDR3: TGTGCCAGAGGGACTAGCGGGTCCTACTCCTACGAGCAGTACTTC. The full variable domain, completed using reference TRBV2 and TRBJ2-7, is EPEVTQTPSHQVTQMGQEVILRCVPISNHLYFYWYRQILGQKVEFLVSFYNNEISEKSEIFDDQFSVERPDGSNFTLKIRSTKLEDSAMYFCARGTSGSYSYEQYFGPGTRLTVT.

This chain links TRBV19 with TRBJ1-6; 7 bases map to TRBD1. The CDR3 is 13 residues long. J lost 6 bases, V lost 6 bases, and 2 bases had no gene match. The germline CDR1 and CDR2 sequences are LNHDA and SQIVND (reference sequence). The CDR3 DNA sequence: TGTGCCAGTAGCGGGACAGTTAATTCACCCCTCCACTTT. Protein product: CASSGTVNSPLHF. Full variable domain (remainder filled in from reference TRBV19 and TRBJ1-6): DGGITQSPKYLFRKEGQNVTLSCEQNLNHDAMYWYRQDPGQGLRLIYYSQIVNDFQKGDIAEGYSVSREKKESFPLTVTSAQKNPTAFYLCASSGTVNSPLHFGNGTRLTVT.

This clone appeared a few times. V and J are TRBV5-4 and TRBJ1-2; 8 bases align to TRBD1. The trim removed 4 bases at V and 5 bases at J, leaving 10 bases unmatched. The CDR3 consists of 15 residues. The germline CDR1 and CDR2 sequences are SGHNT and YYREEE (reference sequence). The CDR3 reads CASSLPGQVKYGYTF. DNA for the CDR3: TGTGCCAGCAGCCTTCCGGGACAGGTTAAATATGGCTACACCTTC.

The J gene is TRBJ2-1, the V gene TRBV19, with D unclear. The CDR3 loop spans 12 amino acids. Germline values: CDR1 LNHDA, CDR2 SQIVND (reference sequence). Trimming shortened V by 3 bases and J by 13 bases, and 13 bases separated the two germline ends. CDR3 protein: CASSIDGVSQFF. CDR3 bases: TGTGCCAGTAGTATCGACGGAGTATCCCAGTTCTTC.

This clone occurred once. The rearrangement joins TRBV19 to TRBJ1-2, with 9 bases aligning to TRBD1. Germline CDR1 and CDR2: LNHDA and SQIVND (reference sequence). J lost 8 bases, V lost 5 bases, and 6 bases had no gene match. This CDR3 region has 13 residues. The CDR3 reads CASSGQGLQGYTF. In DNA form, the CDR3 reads TGTGCCAGTAGTGGACAGGGGTTGCAAGGCTACACCTTC.

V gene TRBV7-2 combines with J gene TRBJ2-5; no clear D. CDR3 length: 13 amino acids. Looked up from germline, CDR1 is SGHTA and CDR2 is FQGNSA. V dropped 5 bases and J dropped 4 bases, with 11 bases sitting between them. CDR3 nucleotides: TGTGCCAGCAGCCCGTCGGGTTCAGAGACCCAGTACTTC. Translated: CASSPSGSETQYF.

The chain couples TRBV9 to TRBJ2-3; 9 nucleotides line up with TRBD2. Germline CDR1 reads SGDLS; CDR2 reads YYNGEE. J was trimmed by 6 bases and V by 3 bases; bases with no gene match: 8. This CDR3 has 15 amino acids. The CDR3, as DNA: TGTGCCAGCAGCGCCAGACTAGCGGCCAGGGATACGCAGTATTTT. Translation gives CASSARLAARDTQYF.

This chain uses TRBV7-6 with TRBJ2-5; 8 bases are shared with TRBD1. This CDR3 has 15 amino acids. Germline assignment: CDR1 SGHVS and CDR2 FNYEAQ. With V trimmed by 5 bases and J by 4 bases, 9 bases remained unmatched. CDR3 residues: CASSLGIGQGETQYF. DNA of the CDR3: TGTGCCAGCAGCCTCGGAATAGGACAGGGAGAGACCCAGTACTTC.

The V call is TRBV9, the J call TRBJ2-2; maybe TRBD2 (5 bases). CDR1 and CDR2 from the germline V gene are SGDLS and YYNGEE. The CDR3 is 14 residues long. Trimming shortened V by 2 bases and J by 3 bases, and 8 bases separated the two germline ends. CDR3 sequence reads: CASSVSGYTGELFF. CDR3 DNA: TGTGCCAGCAGCGTGTCGGGATACACCGGGGAGCTGTTTTTT.

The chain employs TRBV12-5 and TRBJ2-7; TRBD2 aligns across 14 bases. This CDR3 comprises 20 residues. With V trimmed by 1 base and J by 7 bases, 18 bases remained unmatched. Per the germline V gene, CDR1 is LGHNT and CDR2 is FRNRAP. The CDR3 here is CASGLETRGLAGAYLVEQYF. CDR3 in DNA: TGTGCTAGTGGTTTGGAAACGAGGGGACTAGCGGGAGCTTATCTCGTGGAGCAGTACTTC.

Here the CDR3 DNA reads TGTGCCAGCAGATGGGGGGACAGCCACACTGAAGCTTTCTTT. Its translation is CASRWGDSHTEAFF. This chain joins TRBV27 and TRBJ1-1, with 7 bases matching TRBD1. This CDR3 is 14 amino acids long. Trimming took 6 bases from V and 3 from J; bases not matched to a gene: 7. Germline V gene lookup returns CDR1 MNHEY and CDR2 SMNVEV (reference sequence).

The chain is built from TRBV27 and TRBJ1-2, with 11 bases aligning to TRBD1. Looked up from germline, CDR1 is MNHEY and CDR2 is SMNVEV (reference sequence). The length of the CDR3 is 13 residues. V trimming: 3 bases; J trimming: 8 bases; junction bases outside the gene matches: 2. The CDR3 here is CASSLGQGGGYTF. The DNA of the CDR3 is TGTGCCAGCAGTTTGGGACAGGGGGGCGGCTACACCTTC.

The CDR3 sequence is CASSFGERTYGYTF. In DNA form, the CDR3 reads TGCGCCAGCAGCTTTGGGGAGAGAACCTATGGCTACACCTTC. J is TRBJ1-2 and V is TRBV5-1; D gene unclear. V gave up 2 bases and J gave up 4 bases, with 12 bases separating them. Germline V gives CDR1 SGHRS, CDR2 YFSETQ. The CDR3 contains 14 residues.

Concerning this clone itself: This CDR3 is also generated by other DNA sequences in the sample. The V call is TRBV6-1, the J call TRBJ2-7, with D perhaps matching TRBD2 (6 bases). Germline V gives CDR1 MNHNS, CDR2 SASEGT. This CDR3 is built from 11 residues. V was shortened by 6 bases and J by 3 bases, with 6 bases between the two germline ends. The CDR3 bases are TGTGCCAGCAGGCGGGACTACGAGCAGTACTTC. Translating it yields CASRRDYEQYF.

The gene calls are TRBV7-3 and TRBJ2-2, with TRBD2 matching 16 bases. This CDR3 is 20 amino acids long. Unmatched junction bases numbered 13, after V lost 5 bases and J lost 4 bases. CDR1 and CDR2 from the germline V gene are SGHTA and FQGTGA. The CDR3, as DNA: TGTGCCAGCAGCCCCAGTCGGGGGACTAGCGGGAGGGGAGTCACCGGGGAGCTGTTTTTT. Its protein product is CASSPSRGTSGRGVTGELFF. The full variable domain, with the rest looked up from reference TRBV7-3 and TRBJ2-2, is GAGVSQTPSNKVTEKGKYVELRCDPISGHTALYWYRQSLGQGPEFLIYFQGTGAADDSGLPNDRFFAVRPEGSVSTLKIQRTERGDSAVYLCASSPSRGTSGRGVTGELFFGEGSRLTVL.

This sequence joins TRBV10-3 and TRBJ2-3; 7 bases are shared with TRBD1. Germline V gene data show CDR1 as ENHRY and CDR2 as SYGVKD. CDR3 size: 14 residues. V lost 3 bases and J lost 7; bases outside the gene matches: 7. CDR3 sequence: CAISDGRDSNTQYF. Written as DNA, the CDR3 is TGTGCCATCAGTGACGGCCGGGACAGTAATACGCAGTATTTT.

The CDR3 sequence: CASSRDNPYEQYF. The CDR3 DNA follows: TGCGCCAGCAGCAGAGATAATCCCTACGAGCAGTACTTC. The chain is built from TRBV5-1 and TRBJ2-7, with D uncertain. The germline V gene encodes CDR1 SGHRS and CDR2 YFSETQ. Trimming took 4 bases from V and 2 from J, leaving 10 bases between them. The length of the CDR3 is 13 residues.

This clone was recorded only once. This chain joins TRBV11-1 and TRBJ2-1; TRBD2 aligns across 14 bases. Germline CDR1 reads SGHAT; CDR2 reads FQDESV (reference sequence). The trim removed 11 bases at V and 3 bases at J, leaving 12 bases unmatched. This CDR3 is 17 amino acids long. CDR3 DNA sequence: TGTGCCTCCGAGGGACTAGCGGGAGAGCCCCACTACAATGAGCAGTTCTTC. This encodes CASEGLAGEPHYNEQFF.

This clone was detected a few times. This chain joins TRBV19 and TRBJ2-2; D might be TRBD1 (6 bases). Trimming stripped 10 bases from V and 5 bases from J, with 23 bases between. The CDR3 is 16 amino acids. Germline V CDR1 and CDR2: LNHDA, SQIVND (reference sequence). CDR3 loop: CATPRLRGAETGELFF. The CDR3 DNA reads TGTGCCACCCCGAGACTCAGGGGAGCTGAGACCGGGGAGCTGTTTTTT.

CDR3 sequence reads: CASSGRDRAGNTIYF. CDR3 bases: TGTGCCAGCAGTGGGCGGGACAGGGCTGGAAACACCATATATTTT. The chain combines TRBV6-5 with TRBJ1-3; 9 bases map to TRBD1. This CDR3 contains 15 residues. The V gene end was trimmed by 5 bases and the J gene end by 2 bases; junction bases not matched to a gene: 4. Germline V lookup: CDR1 MNHEY, CDR2 SVGAGI.